These T cell receptor beta chains were read from a single sample in a study of cytomegalovirus exposure and HLA in healthy donors. The table came from immunoSEQ multiplex PCR; TCRdb's copy has only in-frame clones and leaves some out. The sample table includes about 130,000 clones. Sequencing was done on a sample of PBMCs. These TCRs come from a young man in good health and CMV-seronegative. Both conserved end residues are part of each CDR3. The D gene is left open where the match is weak. Clone size appears in some rows only: once, few, many, or a class for an expanded clone.

clone size: .; J gene: TRBJ1-1; V gene: TRBV29-1; D gene: .; CDR3 protein: CSIRDRNTEAFF; CDR3 DNA: TGCAGCATCCGAGATCGGAACACTGAAGCTTTCTTT
clone size: .; J gene: TRBJ2-1; V gene: TRBV30; D gene: .; CDR3 protein: CAWIPGRSDNEQFF; CDR3 DNA: TGTGCCTGGATTCCAGGGAGGTCCGACAATGAGCAGTTCTTC
clone size: .; J gene: TRBJ2-7; V gene: TRBV5-1; D gene: TRBD2; CDR3 protein: CASRLREGPFDEQYF; CDR3 DNA: TGCGCCAGCAGGCTACGGGAGGGCCCCTTCGACGAGCAGTACTTC
clone size: .; J gene: TRBJ1-5; V gene: TRBV15; D gene: .; CDR3 protein: CATSRVTGRAQPQHF; CDR3 DNA: TGTGCCACCAGCAGGGTTACAGGGAGGGCTCAGCCCCAGCATTTT
clone size: .; J gene: TRBJ2-7; V gene: TRBV27; D gene: .; CDR3 protein: CASSLPGDSYEQYF; CDR3 DNA: TGTGCCAGCAGTTTACCGGGGGACTCCTACGAGCAGTACTTC
clone size: .; J gene: TRBJ2-5; V gene: TRBV9; D gene: .; CDR3 protein: CASSVAPTVYAKETQYF; CDR3 DNA: TGTGCCAGCAGCGTAGCCCCGACAGTTTACGCAAAAGAGACCCAGTACTTC
clone size: .; J gene: TRBJ2-6; V gene: TRBV18; D gene: .; CDR3 protein: CASSEVYRVSSGANVLTF; CDR3 DNA: TGTGCCAGCTCAGAGGTATACAGGGTTTCCTCTGGGGCCAACGTCCTGACTTTC
clone size: .; J gene: TRBJ2-5; V gene: TRBV18; D gene: TRBD1; CDR3 protein: CASSDQRDSEQYF; CDR3 DNA: TGTGCCAGCTCAGACCAACGGGACAGTGAGCAGTACTTC
clone size: .; J gene: TRBJ1-1; V gene: TRBV7-9; D gene: .; CDR3 protein: CASSHQLGGTEAFF; CDR3 DNA: TGTGCCAGCAGCCATCAATTAGGGGGCACTGAAGCTTTCTTT
clone size: .; J gene: TRBJ2-6; V gene: TRBV27; D gene: TRBD2; CDR3 protein: CASSLRVSGSFVSGANVLTF; CDR3 DNA: TGTGCCAGCAGTTTAAGGGTTAGCGGGAGCTTCGTGTCTGGGGCCAACGTCCTGACTTTC
clone size: .; J gene: TRBJ1-5; V gene: TRBV2; D gene: .; CDR3 protein: CASSEAPGFQPQHF; CDR3 DNA: TGTGCCAGCAGTGAAGCTCCGGGGTTTCAGCCCCAGCATTTT
clone size: .; J gene: TRBJ2-7; V gene: TRBV5-1; D gene: TRBD2; CDR3 protein: CASFTGTSGSYEQYF; CDR3 DNA: TGCGCCAGCTTCACCGGGACTAGCGGCTCCTACGAGCAGTACTTC
clone size: medium-sized; J gene: TRBJ2-1; V gene: TRBV6-1; D gene: .; CDR3 protein: CASSEGERNEQFF; CDR3 DNA: TGTGCCAGCAGTGAAGGGGAGCGCAATGAGCAGTTCTTC
clone size: .; J gene: TRBJ1-5; V gene: TRBV7-9; D gene: .; CDR3 protein: CASSLDTYQPQHF; CDR3 DNA: TGTGCCAGCAGTTTGGACACATATCAGCCCCAGCATTTT
clone size: .; J gene: TRBJ2-5; V gene: TRBV2; D gene: .; CDR3 protein: CASSEALAGATETQYF; CDR3 DNA: TGTGCCAGCAGTGAAGCGCTGGCGGGGGCTACAGAGACCCAGTACTTC
clone size: .; J gene: TRBJ1-1; V gene: TRBV28; D gene: TRBD1; CDR3 protein: CASSTYRDRGREAFF; CDR3 DNA: TGTGCCAGCAGTACCTACCGGGACAGGGGGCGGGAAGCTTTCTTT
clone size: .; J gene: TRBJ1-6; V gene: TRBV5-6; D gene: .; CDR3 protein: CASRSTGLPTINSPLHF; CDR3 DNA: TGTGCCAGCAGGTCCACGGGACTCCCAACCATTAATTCACCCCTCCACTTT
clone size: .; J gene: TRBJ2-5; V gene: TRBV4-2; D gene: .; CDR3 protein: CASSQGTIGETQYF; CDR3 DNA: TGTGCCAGCAGCCAAGGAACTATCGGGGAGACCCAGTACTTC
clone size: .; J gene: TRBJ2-1; V gene: TRBV5-1; D gene: TRBD1; CDR3 protein: CASSLGPGQAYNEQFF; CDR3 DNA: TGCGCCAGCAGTCTAGGGCCGGGACAGGCCTACAATGAGCAGTTCTTC